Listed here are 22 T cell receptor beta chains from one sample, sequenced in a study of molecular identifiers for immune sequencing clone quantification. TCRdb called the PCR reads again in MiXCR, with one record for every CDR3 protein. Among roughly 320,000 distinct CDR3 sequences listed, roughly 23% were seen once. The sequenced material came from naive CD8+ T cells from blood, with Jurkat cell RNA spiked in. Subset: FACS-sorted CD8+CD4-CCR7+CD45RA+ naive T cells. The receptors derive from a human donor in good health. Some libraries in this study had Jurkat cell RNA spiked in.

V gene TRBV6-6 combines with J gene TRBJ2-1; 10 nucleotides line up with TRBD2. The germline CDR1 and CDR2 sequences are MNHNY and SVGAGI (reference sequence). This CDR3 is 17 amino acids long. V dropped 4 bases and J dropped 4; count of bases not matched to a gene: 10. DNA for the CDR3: TGTGCCAGCAGTTTTAATAGCGGGGGGTCGACATACAATGAGCAGTTCTTC. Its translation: CASSFNSGGSTYNEQFF.

CDR3 protein: CASSETGGNPTETQYF. The CDR3 region has the DNA TGCGCCAGCAGTGAGACAGGCGGGAATCCTACGGAGACCCAGTACTTC. The chain employs TRBV10-2 and TRBJ2-5; D may be TRBD2 (6 bases). The CDR3 is 16 amino acids. Germline assignment: CDR1 WSHSY and CDR2 SAAADI. With 2 bases removed from V and 5 bases from J, the gap between germline ends came to 18 bases.

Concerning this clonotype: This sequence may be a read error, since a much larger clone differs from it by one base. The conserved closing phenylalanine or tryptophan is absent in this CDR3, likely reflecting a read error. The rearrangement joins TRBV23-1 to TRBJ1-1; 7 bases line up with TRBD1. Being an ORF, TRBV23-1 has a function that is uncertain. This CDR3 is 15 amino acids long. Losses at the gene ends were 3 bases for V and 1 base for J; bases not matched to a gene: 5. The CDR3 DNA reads TGCGCCAGCAGTCATGGCAGGGGGACGAACACTGAAGCTTTCTGT. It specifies CASSHGRGTNTEAFC.

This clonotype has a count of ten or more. In DNA form, the CDR3 reads TGTGCCAGCAGCGTCGGGACATATCAAGAGACCCAGTACTTC. This gives the protein CASSVGTYQETQYF. The rearrangement joins TRBV9 to TRBJ2-5; a possible D gene is TRBD1 (6 bases). The V end was cut by 2 bases, the J end by 2 bases, with 10 bases between. Germline CDR1 is SGDLS and CDR2 is YYNGEE. The CDR3 covers 14 residues. The full variable domain, rest sourced from reference TRBV9 and TRBJ2-5, is DSGVTQTPKHLITATGQRVTLRCSPRSGDLSVYWYQQSLDQGLQFLIQYYNGEERAKGNILERFSAQQFPDLHSELNLSSLELGDSALYFCASSVGTYQETQYFGPGTRLLVL.

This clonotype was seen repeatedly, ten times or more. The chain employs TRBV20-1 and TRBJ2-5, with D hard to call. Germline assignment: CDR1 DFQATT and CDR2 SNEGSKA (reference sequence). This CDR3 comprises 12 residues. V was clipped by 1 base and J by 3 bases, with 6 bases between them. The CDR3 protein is CSARATEETQYF. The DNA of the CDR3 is TGCAGTGCTAGAGCTACGGAAGAGACCCAGTACTTC.

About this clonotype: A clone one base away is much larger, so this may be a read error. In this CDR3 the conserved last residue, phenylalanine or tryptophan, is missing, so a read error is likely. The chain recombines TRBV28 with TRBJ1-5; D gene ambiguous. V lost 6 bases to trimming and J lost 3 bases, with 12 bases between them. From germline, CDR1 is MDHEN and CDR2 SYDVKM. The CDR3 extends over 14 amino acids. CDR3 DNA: TGTGCCAGCAGACTCACCCGACCCAATCAGCCCCAGCATTCT. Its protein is CASRLTRPNQPQHS.

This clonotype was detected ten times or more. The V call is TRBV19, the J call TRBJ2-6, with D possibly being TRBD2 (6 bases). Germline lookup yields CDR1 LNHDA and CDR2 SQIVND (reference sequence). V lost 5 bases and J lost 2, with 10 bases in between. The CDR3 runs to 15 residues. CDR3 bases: TGTGCCAGTAGTCTGGGAGGAGCTGGGGCCAACGTCCTGACTTTC. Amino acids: CASSLGGAGANVLTF.

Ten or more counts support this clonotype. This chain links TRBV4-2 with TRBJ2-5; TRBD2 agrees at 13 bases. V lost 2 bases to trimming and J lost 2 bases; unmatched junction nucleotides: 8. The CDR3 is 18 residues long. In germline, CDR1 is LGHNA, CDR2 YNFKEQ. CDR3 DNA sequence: TGTGCCAGCAGCCAACCGGGGACTAGCGGGACCCGACAAGAGACCCAGTACTTC. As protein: CASSQPGTSGTRQETQYF.

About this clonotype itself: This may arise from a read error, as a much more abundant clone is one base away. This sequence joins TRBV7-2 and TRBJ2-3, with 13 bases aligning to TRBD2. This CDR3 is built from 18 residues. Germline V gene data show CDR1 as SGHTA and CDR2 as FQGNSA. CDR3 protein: CASSFRLAGGANTDTQCF. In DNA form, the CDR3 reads TGTGCCAGCAGCTTCAGACTAGCGGGAGGAGCGAACACAGATACGCAGTGTTTT.

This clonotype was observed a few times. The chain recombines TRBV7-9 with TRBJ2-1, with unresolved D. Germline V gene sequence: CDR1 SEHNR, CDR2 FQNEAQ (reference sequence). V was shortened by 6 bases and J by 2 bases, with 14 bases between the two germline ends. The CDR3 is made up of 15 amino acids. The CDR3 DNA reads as TGTGCCAGCAGTCCAAAGGACGGACCCTACAATGAGCAGTTCTTC. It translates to CASSPKDGPYNEQFF.

CDR3 in amino acids: CASMGETDYGYTF. The DNA for the CDR3 is TGTGCCAGCATGGGGGAGACAGACTATGGCTACACCTTC. The chain links TRBV27 to TRBJ1-2, with TRBD1 as a possible D gene (5 bases). V shed 7 bases and J shed 3 bases, with 12 bases lying between them. The CDR3 has 13 residues. Germline CDR1 and CDR2: MNHEY and SMNVEV (reference sequence).

CDR3 sequence: CASSVGHGNSPLHF. In DNA form, the CDR3 reads TGTGCCAGCAGCGTCGGACACGGCAATTCACCCCTCCACTTT. J is TRBJ1-6 and V is TRBV9; a weak D match, TRBD1 (5 bases). CDR1 is SGDLS, CDR2 YYNGEE, per germline. The CDR3 loop spans 14 amino acids. The V end lost 2 bases, the J end lost 7 bases, and 10 bases lay between the germline ends.

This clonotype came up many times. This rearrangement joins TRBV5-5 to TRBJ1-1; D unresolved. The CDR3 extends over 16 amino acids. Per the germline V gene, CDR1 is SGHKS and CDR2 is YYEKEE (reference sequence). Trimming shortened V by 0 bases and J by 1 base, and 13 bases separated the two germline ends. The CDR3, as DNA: TGTGCCAGCAGCTTGGGGTTCGCGCGACAGAACACTGAAGCTTTCTTT. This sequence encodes CASSLGFARQNTEAFF. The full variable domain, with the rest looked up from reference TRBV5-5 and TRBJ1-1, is DAGVTQSPTHLIKTRGQQVTLRCSPISGHKSVSWYQQVLGQGPQFIFQYYEKEERGRGNFPDRFSARQFPNYSSELNVNALLLGDSALYLCASSLGFARQNTEAFFGQGTRLTVV.

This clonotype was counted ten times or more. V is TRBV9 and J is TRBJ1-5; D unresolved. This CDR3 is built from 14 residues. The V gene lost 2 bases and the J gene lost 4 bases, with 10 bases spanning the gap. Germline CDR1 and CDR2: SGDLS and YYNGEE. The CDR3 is CASSVSDFNQPQHF. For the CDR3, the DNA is TGTGCCAGCAGCGTTTCCGATTTTAATCAGCCCCAGCATTTT.

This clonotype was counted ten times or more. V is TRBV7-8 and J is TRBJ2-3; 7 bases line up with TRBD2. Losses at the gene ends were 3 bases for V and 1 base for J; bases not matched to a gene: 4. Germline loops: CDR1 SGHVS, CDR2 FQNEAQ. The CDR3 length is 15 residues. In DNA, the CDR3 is TGTGCCAGCAGCTTTGAGCGGGGAGGCACAGATACGCAGTATTTT. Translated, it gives CASSFERGGTDTQYF.

This chain's CDR3 is CASSLGTSGAGEQFF. The CDR3 DNA reads TGTGCCAGCAGTTTAGGGACTAGCGGGGCCGGAGAGCAGTTCTTC. The rearrangement joins TRBV12-3 or TRBV12-4 to TRBJ2-1; 12 bases line up with TRBD2. The CDR3 is 15 amino acids. Trimming removed 1 base from V and 10 bases from J; junction bases left unmatched: 5.

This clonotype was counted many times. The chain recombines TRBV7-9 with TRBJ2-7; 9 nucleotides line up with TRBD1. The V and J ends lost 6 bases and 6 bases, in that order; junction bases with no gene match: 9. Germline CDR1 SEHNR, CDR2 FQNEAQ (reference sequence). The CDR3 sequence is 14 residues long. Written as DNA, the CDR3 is TGTGCCAGCAGTTCCCGGGACAGGGTAGTCGAGCAGTACTTC. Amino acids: CASSSRDRVVEQYF.

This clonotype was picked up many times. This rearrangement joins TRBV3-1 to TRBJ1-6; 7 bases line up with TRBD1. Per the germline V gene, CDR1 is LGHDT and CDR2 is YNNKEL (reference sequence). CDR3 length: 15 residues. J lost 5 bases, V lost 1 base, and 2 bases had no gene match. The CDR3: CASSQGGQHNSPLHF. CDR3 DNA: TGTGCCAGCAGCCAAGGGGGACAGCATAATTCACCCCTCCACTTT. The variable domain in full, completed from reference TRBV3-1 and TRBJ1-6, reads DTAVSQTPKYLVTQMGNDKSIKCEQNLGHDTMYWYKQDSKKFLKIMFSYNNKELIINETVPNRFSPKSPDKAHLNLHINSLELGDSAVYFCASSQGGQHNSPLHFGNGTRLTVT.

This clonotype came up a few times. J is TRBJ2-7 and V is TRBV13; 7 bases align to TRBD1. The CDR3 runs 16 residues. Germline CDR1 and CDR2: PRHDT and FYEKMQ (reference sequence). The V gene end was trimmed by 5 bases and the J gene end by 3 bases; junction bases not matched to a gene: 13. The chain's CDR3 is CASSHYSGTALYEQYF. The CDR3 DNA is TGTGCCAGCAGCCACTACTCCGGGACAGCTCTCTACGAGCAGTACTTC.

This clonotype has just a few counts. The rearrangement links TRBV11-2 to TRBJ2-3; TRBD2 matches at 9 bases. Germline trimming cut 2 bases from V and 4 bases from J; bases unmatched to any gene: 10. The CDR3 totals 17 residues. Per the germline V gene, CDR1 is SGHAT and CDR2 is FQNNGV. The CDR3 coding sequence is TGTGCCAGCAGCTTAATAGGCGGGGGGGCTTGGGCAGATACGCAGTATTTT. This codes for CASSLIGGGAWADTQYF.

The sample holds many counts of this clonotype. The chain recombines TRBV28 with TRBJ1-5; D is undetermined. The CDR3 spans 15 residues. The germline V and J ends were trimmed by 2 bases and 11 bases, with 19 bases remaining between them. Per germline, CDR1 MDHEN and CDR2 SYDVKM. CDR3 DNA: TGTGCCAGCAGTTTAGCCCCCGAGGGTACAACAGCCCAGCATTTT. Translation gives CASSLAPEGTTAQHF.

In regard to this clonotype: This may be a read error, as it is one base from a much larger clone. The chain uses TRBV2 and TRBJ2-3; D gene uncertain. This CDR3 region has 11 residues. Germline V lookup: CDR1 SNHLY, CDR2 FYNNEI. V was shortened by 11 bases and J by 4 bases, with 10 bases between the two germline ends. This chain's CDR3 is CAGKVADTQYF. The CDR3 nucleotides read TGTGCCGGCAAGGTGGCAGATACGCAGTATTTT.